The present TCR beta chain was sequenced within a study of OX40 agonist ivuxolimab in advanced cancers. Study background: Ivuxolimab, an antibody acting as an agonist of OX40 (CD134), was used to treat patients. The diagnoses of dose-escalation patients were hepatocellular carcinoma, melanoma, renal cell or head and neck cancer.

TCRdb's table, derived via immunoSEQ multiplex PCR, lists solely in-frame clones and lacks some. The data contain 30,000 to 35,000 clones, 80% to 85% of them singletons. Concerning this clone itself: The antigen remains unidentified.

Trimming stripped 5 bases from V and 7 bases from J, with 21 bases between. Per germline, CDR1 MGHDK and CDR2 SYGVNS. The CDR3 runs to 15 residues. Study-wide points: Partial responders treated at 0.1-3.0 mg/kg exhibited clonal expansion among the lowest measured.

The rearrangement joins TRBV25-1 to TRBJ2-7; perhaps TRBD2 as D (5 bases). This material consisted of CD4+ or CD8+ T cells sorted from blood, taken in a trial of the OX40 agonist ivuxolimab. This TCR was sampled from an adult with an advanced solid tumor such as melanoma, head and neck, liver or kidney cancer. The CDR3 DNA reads TGTGCCAGCAGTCATAGTGAGGGCTGGTCGGGGGAGCAGTACTTC. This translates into CASSHSEGWSGEQYF.